The 21 T cell receptor beta chains listed next were all sequenced from one sample in a study of CD8 T cells in Susac syndrome. cDNA came from about 0.46 to 1 ug RNA primed by random hexamers. Each CDR3 protein gets one entry after TCRdb re-called the immunoSEQ multiplex PCR reads with MiXCR. The sample has tens of thousands of distinct CDR3 sequences, approximately 96% seen once. Sequenced input: CD4+ T cells from PBMCs. These receptors all come from a human donor with multiple sclerosis.

This rearrangement joins TRBV29-1 to TRBJ2-3; D unresolved. The V end was cut by 1 base, the J end by 1 base, with 3 bases between. Looked up from germline, CDR1 is SQVTM and CDR2 is ANQGSEA. The CDR3 length is 12 residues. CDR3 nucleotide sequence: TGCAGCGTTGAAGTCGGCACAGATACGCAGTATTTT. It yields the protein CSVEVGTDTQYF.

V and J are TRBV5-1 and TRBJ2-7; TRBD2 matches at 7 bases. The V gene's germline CDR1 is SGHRS and CDR2 YFSETQ. V lost 4 bases, J lost 1 base, and 5 bases stayed unmatched. The CDR3 loop spans 14 amino acids. The CDR3 DNA reads TGCGCCAGCAGCCTGGGGACTATTTCCTACGAGCAGTACTTC. This gives the protein CASSLGTISYEQYF. Using reference TRBV5-1 and TRBJ2-7 for the parts outside the CDR3, the full variable domain is KAGVTQTPRYLIKTRGQQVTLSCSPISGHRSVSWYQQTPGQGLQFLFEYFSETQRNKGNFPGRFSGRQFSNSRSEMNVSTLELGDSALYLCASSLGTISYEQYFGPGTRLTVT.

The CDR3 reads CASSPGTGANYGYTF. For the CDR3, the DNA is TGTGCCAGCTCACCAGGGACAGGGGCTAACTATGGCTACACCTTC. This chain connects TRBV18 to TRBJ1-2, with 10 bases lining up with TRBD1. CDR3 length: 15 residues. CDR1 KGHSH and CDR2 LQKENI come from the germline V gene. V shed 2 bases, J shed 0 bases, and the junction held 0 bases outside the gene matches.

The V and J genes are TRBV4-1 and TRBJ1-4; no reliable D call. The germline V gene encodes CDR1 MGHRA and CDR2 YSYEKL. This CDR3 contains 12 residues. The V end was cut by 2 bases, the J end by 6 bases, with 4 bases between. The CDR3 loop is CASSQPYEKLFF. CDR3 sequence (DNA): TGCGCCAGCAGCCAACCCTATGAAAAACTGTTTTTT.

The chain uses TRBV7-9 and TRBJ1-2, with D hard to call. Germline V lookup: CDR1 SEHNR, CDR2 FQNEAQ (reference sequence). The CDR3 is made up of 14 amino acids. V lost 0 bases and J lost 4, with 9 bases in between. CDR3 coding DNA: TGTGCCAGCAGCTTAGCCGGACGGCCCTATGGCTACACCTTC. The encoded protein is CASSLAGRPYGYTF. The full variable domain, completed using reference TRBV7-9 and TRBJ1-2, is DTGVSQNPRHKITKRGQNVTFRCDPISEHNRLYWYRQTLGQGPEFLTYFQNEAQLEKSRLLSDRFSAERPKGSFSTLEIQRTEQGDSAMYLCASSLAGRPYGYTFGSGTRLTVV.

This clonotype was seen only once. V usage is TRBV7-2 and J usage is TRBJ1-2, with 7 bases fitting TRBD1. V shed 0 bases and J 9 bases; nucleotides not matched to a gene: 4. The germline gives CDR1 SGHTA, CDR2 FQGNSA. The CDR3 length is 13 residues. The CDR3 loop is CASSLAGQPRYTF. CDR3 DNA sequence: TGTGCCAGCAGCTTAGCGGGACAGCCTCGCTACACCTTC.

This chain joins TRBV3-1 and TRBJ1-2, with TRBD1 as a possible D gene (5 bases). Germline CDR1 and CDR2: LGHDT and YNNKEL (reference sequence). The V end was cut by 1 base, the J end by 6 bases, with 15 bases between. The CDR3 extends over 15 amino acids. The CDR3 DNA reads TGTGCCAGCAGCCAAGTGCCGGGGGTCGGAGATGGCTACACCTTC. It encodes CASSQVPGVGDGYTF.

The rearrangement joins TRBV11-2 to TRBJ1-1; 9 bases are a match to TRBD1. The CDR3 sequence is 14 residues long. The germline V gene encodes CDR1 SGHAT and CDR2 FQNNGV. Unmatched junction bases numbered 8, after V lost 5 bases and J lost 7 bases. CDR3: CASSVGQGQGEAFF. DNA for the CDR3: TGTGCCAGCAGCGTGGGACAGGGCCAGGGTGAAGCTTTCTTT.

This chain uses TRBV7-6 with TRBJ2-5, with D tentatively TRBD1 or TRBD2 (6 bases each). Trimming took 1 base from V and 5 from J, leaving 11 bases between them. The CDR3 runs 14 residues. The germline gives CDR1 SGHVS, CDR2 FNYEAQ. The CDR3 here is CASSLVGGGETQYF. CDR3 coding DNA: TGTGCCAGCAGCTTAGTCGGGGGCGGGGAGACCCAGTACTTC.

The chain uses TRBV29-1 and TRBJ2-7; TRBD2 matches at 9 bases. The CDR3 sequence is 14 residues long. Losses at the gene ends were 0 bases for V and 4 bases for J; bases not matched to a gene: 4. Germline V gives CDR1 SQVTM, CDR2 ANQGSEA. The CDR3 sequence is CSVEERGGGYEQYF. DNA of the CDR3: TGCAGCGTTGAAGAGCGGGGGGGAGGGTACGAGCAGTACTTC.

This chain links TRBV30 with TRBJ2-7; either TRBD1 or TRBD2 may supply D (5 bases each). The CDR3 is made up of 13 amino acids. Germline V gene lookup returns CDR1 GTSNPN and CDR2 SVGIG (reference sequence). V shed 5 bases and J shed 4 bases, with 15 bases lying between them. The CDR3: CAWARDGKYEQYF. DNA for the CDR3: TGTGCCTGGGCCCGGGACGGCAAATACGAGCAGTACTTC.

The gene calls are TRBV7-2 and TRBJ1-2, with D hard to call. This CDR3 is built from 11 residues. Germline V gives CDR1 SGHTA, CDR2 FQGNSA. The V gene lost 5 bases and the J gene lost 7 bases, with 8 bases spanning the gap. CDR3 sequence reads: CASSQDGGYTF. In nucleotides, the CDR3 is TGTGCCAGCAGCCAGGACGGTGGCTACACCTTC. Full variable domain (outside the CDR3, taken from reference TRBV7-2 and TRBJ1-2): GAGVSQSPSNKVTEKGKDVELRCDPISGHTALYWYRQSLGQGLEFLIYFQGNSAPDKSGLPSDRFSAERTGGSVSTLTIQRTQQEDSAVYLCASSQDGGYTFGSGTRLTVV.

The rearrangement joins TRBV20-1 to TRBJ2-1; D gene unclear. The CDR3 length is 15 residues. Germline V lookup: CDR1 DFQATT, CDR2 SNEGSKA (reference sequence). Trimming shortened V by 5 bases and J by 0 bases, and 14 bases separated the two germline ends. The CDR3 loop reads CSAAPRPSSYNEQFF. The DNA for the CDR3 is TGCAGTGCTGCCCCCAGGCCGAGCTCCTACAATGAGCAGTTCTTC.

The chain links TRBV20-1 to TRBJ2-1; 15 positions agree with TRBD2. The CDR3 runs 15 residues. The germline V gene has CDR1 DFQATT and CDR2 SNEGSKA (reference sequence). J was trimmed by 5 bases and V by 6 bases; bases with no gene match: 5. The CDR3 nucleotides are TGCAGTGCAAAAGGGACTAGCGGGGGGAACAATGAGCAGTTCTTC. It codes for CSAKGTSGGNNEQFF.

This chain uses TRBV11-3 with TRBJ2-5; 9 bases are a match to TRBD1. V dropped 3 bases and J dropped 5; count of bases not matched to a gene: 10. Germline V gene sequence: CDR1 SGHNT, CDR2 YENEEA. The CDR3 runs 16 residues. The CDR3 is CASSLGTGFGWETQYF. CDR3 coding DNA: TGTGCCAGCAGCTTGGGGACAGGGTTTGGATGGGAGACCCAGTACTTC. Variable domain in full (rest from reference TRBV11-3 and TRBJ2-5): EAGVVQSPRYKIIEKKQPVAFWCNPISGHNTLYWYLQNLGQGPELLIRYENEEAVDDSQLPKDRFSAERLKGVDSTLKIQPAELGDSAVYLCASSLGTGFGWETQYFGPGTRLLVL.

The V call is TRBV4-2, the J call TRBJ2-5; TRBD2 matches at 8 bases. In germline, CDR1 is LGHNA, CDR2 YNFKEQ. The V segment lost 0 bases and the J segment 4 bases; nucleotides outside the gene matches: 4. The CDR3 has 15 amino acids. The CDR3 is CASSQDRGGRETQYF. CDR3 nucleotides: TGTGCCAGCAGCCAAGACCGGGGGGGCAGAGAGACCCAGTACTTC.

This clonotype was recorded only once. This chain joins TRBV5-1 and TRBJ1-2; TRBD1 matches at 7 bases. The junction had 13 bases not matched to a gene; V was cut back by 4 bases and J by 4 bases. The CDR3 runs 16 residues. CDR1 is SGHRS, CDR2 YFSETQ, per germline. CDR3 loop: CASSPTTGPLGYGYTF. The CDR3 DNA follows: TGCGCCAGCAGCCCGACGACAGGGCCATTGGGCTATGGCTACACCTTC.

V and J are TRBV20-1 and TRBJ1-4; TRBD1 matches at 8 bases. The CDR3 consists of 14 residues. V lost 5 bases and J lost 8; bases outside the gene matches: 10. Looked up from germline, CDR1 is DFQATT and CDR2 is SNEGSKA (reference sequence). The DNA of the CDR3 is TGCAGTGCTCACCCGACAGGGGAGAGGGAAAAACTGTTTTTT. The encoded protein is CSAHPTGEREKLFF.

The chain is built from TRBV3-1 and TRBJ2-5; D unresolved. V was pared by 0 bases and J by 2 bases, with 4 bases between. The CDR3 is 13 amino acids. Germline V gives CDR1 LGHDT, CDR2 YNNKEL (reference sequence). Here the CDR3 DNA reads TGTGCCAGCAGCCAAGACAGGCAAGAGACCCAGTACTTC. Translation gives CASSQDRQETQYF.

This rearrangement joins TRBV30 to TRBJ2-5, with D tentatively TRBD1 or TRBD2 (5 bases each). The CDR3 has 14 residues. Germline V gene sequence: CDR1 GTSNPN, CDR2 SVGIG (reference sequence). V was cut by 2 bases and J by 2 bases, with 12 bases left in between. The CDR3 nucleotides read TGTGCCTGGAGTCCGGGGACGGTTCAAGAGACCCAGTACTTC. It encodes CAWSPGTVQETQYF.

The chain joins TRBV12-3 or TRBV12-4 to TRBJ1-1, with D unresolved. This CDR3 is 13 amino acids long. Trimming removed 3 bases from V and 4 bases from J, with 9 bases in between. The CDR3 sequence is CASSFTGSTEAFF. The DNA for the CDR3 is TGTGCCAGCAGTTTTACGGGCAGCACTGAAGCTTTCTTT.